The T cell receptor (beta chain) under discussion was sequenced for a study of blood T cell repertoires in COVID-19. Across the study: Sites in the United States, Italy and Spain provided acute and convalescent COVID-19 samples. In each case, the material was cDNA or gDNA derived from T cells, B-cell-depleted T cells, or PBMCs.

The repertoire was sequenced with immunoSEQ multiplex PCR; TCRdb's copy has only in-frame clones and lacks some. The data show about 76,000 clones, roughly 91% seen once. CDR1 is KGHSH, CDR2 LQKENI, per germline. CDR3 length: 20 amino acids. Unmatched junction bases numbered 18, after V lost 3 bases and J lost 4 bases. The specimen was peripheral blood. The sequence derives from a woman of 80 years or more with active or convalescent COVID-19. V and J are TRBV18 and TRBJ2-1; 10 nucleotides line up with TRBD2. CDR3 sequence reads: CASSPGGLGRLAGSYNEQFF. CDR3 sequence (DNA): TGTGCCAGCTCACCGGGGGGCCTGGGACGACTAGCGGGTTCTTACAATGAGCAGTTCTTC.